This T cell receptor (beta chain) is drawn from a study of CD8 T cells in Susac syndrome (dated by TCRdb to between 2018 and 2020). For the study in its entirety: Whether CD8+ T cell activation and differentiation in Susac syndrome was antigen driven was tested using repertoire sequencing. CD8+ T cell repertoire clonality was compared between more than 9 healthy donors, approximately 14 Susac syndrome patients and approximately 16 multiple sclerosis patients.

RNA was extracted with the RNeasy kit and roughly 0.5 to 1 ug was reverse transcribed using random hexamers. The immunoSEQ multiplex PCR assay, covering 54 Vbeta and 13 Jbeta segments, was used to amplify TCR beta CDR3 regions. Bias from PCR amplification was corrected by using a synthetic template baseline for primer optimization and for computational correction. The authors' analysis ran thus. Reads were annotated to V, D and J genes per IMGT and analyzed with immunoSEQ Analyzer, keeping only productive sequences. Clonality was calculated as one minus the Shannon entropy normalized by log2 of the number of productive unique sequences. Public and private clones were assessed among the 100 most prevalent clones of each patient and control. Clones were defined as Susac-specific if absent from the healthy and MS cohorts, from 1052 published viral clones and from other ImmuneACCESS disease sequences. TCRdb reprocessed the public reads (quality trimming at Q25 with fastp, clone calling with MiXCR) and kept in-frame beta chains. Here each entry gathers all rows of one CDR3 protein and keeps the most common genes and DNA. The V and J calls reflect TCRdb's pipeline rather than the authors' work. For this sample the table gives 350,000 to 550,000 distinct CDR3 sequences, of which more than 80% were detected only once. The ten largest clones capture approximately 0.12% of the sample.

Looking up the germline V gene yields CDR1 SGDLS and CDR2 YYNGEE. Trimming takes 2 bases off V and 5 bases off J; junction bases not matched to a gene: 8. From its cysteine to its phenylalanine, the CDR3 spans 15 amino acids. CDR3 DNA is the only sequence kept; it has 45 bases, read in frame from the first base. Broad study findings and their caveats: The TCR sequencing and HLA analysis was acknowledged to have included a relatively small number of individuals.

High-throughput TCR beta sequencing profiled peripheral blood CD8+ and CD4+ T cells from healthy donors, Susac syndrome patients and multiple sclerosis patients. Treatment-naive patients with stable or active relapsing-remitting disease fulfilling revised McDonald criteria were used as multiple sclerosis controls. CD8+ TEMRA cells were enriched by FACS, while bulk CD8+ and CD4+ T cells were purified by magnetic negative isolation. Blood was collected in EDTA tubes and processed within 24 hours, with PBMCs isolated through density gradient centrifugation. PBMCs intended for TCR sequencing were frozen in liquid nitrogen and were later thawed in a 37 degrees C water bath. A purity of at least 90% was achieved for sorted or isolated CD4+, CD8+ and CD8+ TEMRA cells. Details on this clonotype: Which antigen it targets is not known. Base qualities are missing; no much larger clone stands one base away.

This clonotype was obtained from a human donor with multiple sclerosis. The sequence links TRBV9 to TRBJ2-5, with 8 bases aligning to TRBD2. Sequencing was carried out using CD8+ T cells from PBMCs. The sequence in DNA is TGTGCCAGCAGCGTTTCAGCGGGAGAAGGGGAGACCCAGTACTTC. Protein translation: CASSVSAGEGETQYF.